A selection of T cell receptor beta chains follows, all from one sample in a study of human T cells and chemical hapten exposure. TCRdb processed the RACE reads anew with MiXCR; each CDR3 protein has one entry. The repertoire consists of fewer than 400,000 distinct CDR3 sequences, with around 7% occurring once and the leading ten covering about 8%. Here the sequenced sample was whole blood, taken in connection with sensitization to the hapten diphenylcyclopropenone (DPC). The origin of the receptors is a woman between 18 and 29 years old with alopecia areata. Some clones in this sample may be carry-over from other donors' samples. The CDR3 runs from the conserved cysteine through the conserved F or W. A D gene is named only where the DNA matches it firmly. The size entry is marked missing in some rows and otherwise reads once, few, many or a size class.

CDR3 length | clone size | J gene | D gene | V gene | CDR3 DNA | CDR3 protein
12 | many | TRBJ2-2 | - | TRBV29-1 | TGCAGCGCCAGCCCCAGTTCCGGGGAGCTGTTTTTT | CSASPSSGELFF
15 | few | TRBJ2-3 | - | TRBV4-2 | TGTGCCAGCAGCCAAGCGCAGCAGCGGGCAGATACGCAGTATTTT | CASSQAQQRADTQYF
14 | few | TRBJ2-1 | TRBD2 | TRBV19 | TGTGCCAGTAGCGCGGGGGGCGATTACAATGAGCAGTTCTTC | CASSAGGDYNEQFF
11 | many | TRBJ2-3 | - | TRBV28 | TGTGCCAGCAGGGTTCGAGATACGCAGTATTTT | CASRVRDTQYF
13 | - | TRBJ2-7 | - | TRBV6-2/TRBV6-3 | TGTGCCAGCAGTCCCGGGTCTACGTGGGAGCAGTACTTC | CASSPGSTWEQYF
15 | - | TRBJ2-1 | - | TRBV24-1 | TGTGCCACCAGTGTTACAGGGTCCCGGGGCAATGAGCAGTTCTTC | CATSVTGSRGNEQFF
14 | many | TRBJ2-3 | TRBD2 | TRBV5-1 | TGCGCCAGCAGGCCGGGAAGCGGGGCAGATACGCAGTATTTT | CASRPGSGADTQYF
19 | many | TRBJ2-6 | TRBD1 | TRBV7-2 | TGTGCCAGCAGCTTACGACAGGGGGGCGAACTAGTTGGGGCCAACGTCCTGACTTTC | CASSLRQGGELVGANVLTF
11 | few | TRBJ1-1 | - | TRBV5-1 | TGCGCCACATTAACAGGAACTGAAGCTTTCTTT | CATLTGTEAFF
15 | - | TRBJ1-5 | - | TRBV6-6 | TGTGCCAGCAGAACCGCAGGGAGCCCTAATCAGCCCCAGCATTTT | CASRTAGSPNQPQHF
16 | - | TRBJ2-4 | - | TRBV6-6 | TGTGCCAGCAGTTCCGTGGCCGAAGGAGGCAAAAACATTCAGTACTTC | CASSSVAEGGKNIQYF
14 | many | TRBJ2-3 | - | TRBV4-2 | TGTGCCAGCAGCCAAGAACGGGGAACAGATACGCAGTATTTT | CASSQERGTDTQYF
16 | few | TRBJ2-3 | TRBD2 | TRBV6-2/TRBV6-3 | TGTGCCAGCAGTTGGCGGGACTACCCTGTGGCAGATACGCAGTATTTT | CASSWRDYPVADTQYF
16 | - | TRBJ2-7 | TRBD1 | TRBV28 | TGTGCCAGCAGCCCAGGACAGGGGGCGCGTCTAGACGAGCAGTACTTC | CASSPGQGARLDEQYF
13 | - | TRBJ2-7 | - | TRBV3-1 | TGTGCCAGCAGCCAAGGACCGAACTACGAGCAGTACTTC | CASSQGPNYEQYF
14 | - | TRBJ2-7 | TRBD1 | TRBV10-3 | TGTGCCATCAGTGAGGGGGGACAGGGCCACGAGCAGTACTTC | CAISEGGQGHEQYF
13 | many | TRBJ2-5 | - | TRBV6-1 | TGTGCCAGCCGACAATCCTTACAAGAGACCCAGTACTTC | CASRQSLQETQYF
14 | many | TRBJ1-3 | - | TRBV12-3/TRBV12-4 | TGTGCCAGCAGCCAACAGGGTACTGGAAACACCATATATTTT | CASSQQGTGNTIYF
15 | few | TRBJ2-3 | - | TRBV12-3/TRBV12-4 | TGCGCCAGCAGTCCGCAGGGGTATAGTCCAGATACGCAGTATTTT | CASSPQGYSPDTQYF
16 | - | TRBJ2-7 | - | TRBV6-2/TRBV6-3 | TGTGCCAGCAGTTCTTCCCCCTTGCGGGGGCTCCTCGAGCAGTACTTC | CASSSSPLRGLLEQYF
12 | few | TRBJ2-3 | - | TRBV20-1 | TGCAGTGCTAGATGGGGGCCAGATACGCAGTATTTT | CSARWGPDTQYF
16 | few | TRBJ1-5 | TRBD1 | TRBV6-5 | TGTGCCAGCAGTAGGGGACAGGGCATAGCCAATCAGCCCCAGCATTTT | CASSRGQGIANQPQHF
14 | - | TRBJ2-1 | - | TRBV24-1 | TGTGCCACCAGTGATTTGCAAGGGGTGACAGAGCAGTTCTTC | CATSDLQGVTEQFF
16 | - | TRBJ1-2 | TRBD1 | TRBV2 | TGTGCCAGCAGCCCCGGGACAGGGAACTCTAACTATGGCTACACCTTC | CASSPGTGNSNYGYTF
16 | - | TRBJ2-6 | - | TRBV5-4 | TGTGCCAGCAGTCCGGGACAATACTCTGGGGCCAACGTCCTGACTTTC | CASSPGQYSGANVLTF
15 | few | TRBJ1-2 | - | TRBV6-5 | TGTGCCAGCAGCTCTACGCCGGTTGGAGGAGGGGGCTACACCTTC | CASSSTPVGGGGYTF
15 | - | TRBJ1-5 | TRBD1 | TRBV10-3 | TGTGCCATCAGGGACAGGGTCGAGGGCAATCAGCCCCAGCATTTT | CAIRDRVEGNQPQHF